The clone carrying this T cell receptor beta chain was counted a few times. There are 15 residues in the CDR3. The germline V gene encodes CDR1 SEHNR and CDR2 FQNEAQ (reference sequence). V shed 6 bases and J 5 bases; nucleotides not matched to a gene: 8. Categorization into cohorts depended on clinical history that participants reported. The entry originates in a study of blood T cell repertoires in COVID-19. Generated by immunoSEQ multiplex PCR, the TCRdb table keeps only in-frame clones and is missing some. The table shows over 200,000 clones, with about four fifths occurring only once. The sequenced sample was PBMCs or T cells enriched from blood (not recorded which). The chain couples TRBV7-9 to TRBJ2-5, with 11 bases lining up with TRBD2. This sequence originates from a man in his 60s who had recovered from COVID-19. CDR3 residues: CASSGLAGLRETQYF. CDR3 nucleotides: TGTGCCAGCAGTGGACTAGCGGGCCTGAGGGAGACCCAGTACTTC.